This T cell receptor (beta chain) was identified in a study of somatic mutations in cytotoxic T cells in rheumatoid arthritis. Only in-frame clones appear in the TCRdb table, and some are missing; sequencing was by immunoSEQ multiplex PCR. Here the sample spans roughly 35,000 clones, about 84% being singletons. This clone was recorded once. The V end lost 4 bases, the J end lost 1 base, and 13 bases lay between the germline ends. In germline, CDR1 is MNHEY, CDR2 SMNVEV (reference sequence). The CDR3 is 16 residues long. The TCR was taken from a man aged 35-49 years in good health. This chain joins TRBV27 and TRBJ2-2, with D possibly TRBD2 on 6 matching bases. Sequenced sample: CD8+ T cells sorted from blood. CDR3 protein: CASSSRDWMNTGELFF. CDR3 DNA: TGTGCCAGCAGTTCCAGGGACTGGATGAACACCGGGGAGCTGTTTTTT.